The clone carrying this T cell receptor beta chain was counted at least ten times. This sample's TCRbeta library carried unique molecular identifier barcodes. Using its own MiXCR run on the PCR reads, TCRdb lists one record per CDR3 protein. This sample yields some 590,000 distinct CDR3 sequences, of which roughly a tenth are seen a single time; less than 5% belongs to the top ten. The sample originates from a study of T-cell reconstitution after alpha-beta-depleted transplantation in children. Germline CDR1 and CDR2: DFQATT and SNEGSKA (reference sequence). This CDR3 is built from 15 residues. Trimming at V came to 6 bases and at J to 5 bases, leaving 12 bases not matched to a gene.

The sequence came from a human donor who donated a stem cell graft to a child with acute myeloid leukemia. The sequenced sample was PBMCs from the stem cell graft donor, obtained from the stem cell graft. The chain recombines TRBV20-1 with TRBJ2-1; TRBD2 matches 8 bases. DNA of the CDR3: TGCAGTGCGCAAAACCCGGGACTAGGTCACAATGAGCAGTTCTTC. Translated, it gives CSAQNPGLGHNEQFF.